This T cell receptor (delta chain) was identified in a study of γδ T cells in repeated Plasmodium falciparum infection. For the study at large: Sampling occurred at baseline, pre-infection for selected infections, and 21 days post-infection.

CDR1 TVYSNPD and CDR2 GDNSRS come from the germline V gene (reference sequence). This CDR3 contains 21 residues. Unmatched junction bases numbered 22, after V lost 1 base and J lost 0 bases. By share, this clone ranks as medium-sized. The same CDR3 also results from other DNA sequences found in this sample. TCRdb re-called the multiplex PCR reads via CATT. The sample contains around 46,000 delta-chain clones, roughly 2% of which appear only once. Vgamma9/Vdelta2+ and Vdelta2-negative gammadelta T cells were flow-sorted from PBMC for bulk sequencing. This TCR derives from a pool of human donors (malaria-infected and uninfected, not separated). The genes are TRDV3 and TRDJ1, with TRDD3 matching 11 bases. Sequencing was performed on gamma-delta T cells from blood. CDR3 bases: TGTGCCTTTATCCACCCTACGCACTGGGGGATAACGACGATTTACACCGATAAACTCATCTTT. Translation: CAFIHPTHWGITTIYTDKLIF.